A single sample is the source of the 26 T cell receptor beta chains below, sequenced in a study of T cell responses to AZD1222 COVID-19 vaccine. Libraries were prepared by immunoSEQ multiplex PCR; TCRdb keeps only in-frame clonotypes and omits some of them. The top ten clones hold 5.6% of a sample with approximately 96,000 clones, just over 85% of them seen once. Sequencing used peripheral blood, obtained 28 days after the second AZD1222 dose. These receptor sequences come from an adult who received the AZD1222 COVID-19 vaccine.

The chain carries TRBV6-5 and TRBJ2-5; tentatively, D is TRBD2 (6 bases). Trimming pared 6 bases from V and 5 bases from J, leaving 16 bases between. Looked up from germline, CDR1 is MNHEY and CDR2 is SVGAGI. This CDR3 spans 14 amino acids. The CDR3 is CASRRVEAGETQYF. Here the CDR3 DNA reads TGTGCCAGCAGGAGGGTGGAGGCGGGGGAGACCCAGTACTTC.

The CDR3 reads CASSLEPSGNTGELFF. DNA of the CDR3: TGCGCCAGCAGCTTGGAGCCTAGCGGGAACACCGGGGAGCTGTTTTTT. J is TRBJ2-2 and V is TRBV5-1; TRBD2 matches at 7 bases. From germline, CDR1 is SGHRS and CDR2 YFSETQ. Trimming removed 0 bases from V and 1 base from J; junction bases left unmatched: 3. The CDR3 is made up of 16 amino acids.

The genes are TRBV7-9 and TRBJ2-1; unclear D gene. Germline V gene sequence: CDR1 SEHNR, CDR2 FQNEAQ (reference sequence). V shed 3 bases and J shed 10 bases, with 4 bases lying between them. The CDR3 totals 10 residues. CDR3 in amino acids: CASSFQEQFF. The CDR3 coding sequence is TGTGCCAGCAGCTTTCAGGAGCAGTTCTTC.

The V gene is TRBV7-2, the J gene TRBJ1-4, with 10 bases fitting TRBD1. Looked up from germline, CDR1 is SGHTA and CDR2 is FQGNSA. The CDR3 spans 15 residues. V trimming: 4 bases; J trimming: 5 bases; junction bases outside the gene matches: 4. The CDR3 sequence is CASSWRTGGNEKLFF. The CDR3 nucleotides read TGTGCCAGCAGCTGGAGGACAGGGGGGAATGAAAAACTGTTTTTT.

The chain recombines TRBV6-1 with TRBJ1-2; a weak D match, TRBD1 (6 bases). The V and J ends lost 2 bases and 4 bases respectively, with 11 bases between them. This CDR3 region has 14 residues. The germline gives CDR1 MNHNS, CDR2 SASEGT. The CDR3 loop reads CASSESRTAYGYTF. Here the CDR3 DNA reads TGTGCCAGCAGTGAATCCAGGACAGCCTATGGCTACACCTTC.

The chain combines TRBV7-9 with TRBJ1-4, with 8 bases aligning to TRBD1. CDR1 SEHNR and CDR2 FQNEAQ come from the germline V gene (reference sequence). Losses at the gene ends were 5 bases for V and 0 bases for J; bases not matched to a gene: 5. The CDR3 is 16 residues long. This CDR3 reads CASSPGTGATNEKLFF. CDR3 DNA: TGTGCCAGCAGCCCAGGGACAGGTGCAACTAATGAAAAACTGTTTTTT.

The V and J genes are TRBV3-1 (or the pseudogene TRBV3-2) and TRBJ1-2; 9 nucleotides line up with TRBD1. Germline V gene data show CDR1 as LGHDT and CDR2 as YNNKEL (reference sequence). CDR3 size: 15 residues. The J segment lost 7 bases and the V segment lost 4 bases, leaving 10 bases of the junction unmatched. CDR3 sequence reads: CASSPQDRGRGGYTF. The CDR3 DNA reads TGTGCCAGCAGCCCCCAGGACAGGGGCCGGGGTGGCTACACCTTC.

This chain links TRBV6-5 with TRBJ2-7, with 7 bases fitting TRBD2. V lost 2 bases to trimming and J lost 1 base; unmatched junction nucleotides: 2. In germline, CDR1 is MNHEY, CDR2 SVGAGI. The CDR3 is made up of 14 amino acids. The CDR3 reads CASSYLGRSYEQYF. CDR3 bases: TGTGCCAGCAGTTACCTCGGGAGGTCCTACGAGCAGTACTTC.

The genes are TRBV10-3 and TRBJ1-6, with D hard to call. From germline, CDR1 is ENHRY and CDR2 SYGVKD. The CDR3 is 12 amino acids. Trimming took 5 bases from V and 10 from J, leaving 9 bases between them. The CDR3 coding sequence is TGTGCCATCAGTACGGATGTCTCACCCCTCCACTTT. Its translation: CAISTDVSPLHF.

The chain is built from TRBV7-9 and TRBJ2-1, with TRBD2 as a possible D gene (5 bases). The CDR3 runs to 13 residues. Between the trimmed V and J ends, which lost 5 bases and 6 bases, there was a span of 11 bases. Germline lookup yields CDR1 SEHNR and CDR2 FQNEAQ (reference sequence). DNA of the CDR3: TGTGCCAGCAGCGGGAGCTCCGGCAATGAGCAGTTCTTC. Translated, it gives CASSGSSGNEQFF.

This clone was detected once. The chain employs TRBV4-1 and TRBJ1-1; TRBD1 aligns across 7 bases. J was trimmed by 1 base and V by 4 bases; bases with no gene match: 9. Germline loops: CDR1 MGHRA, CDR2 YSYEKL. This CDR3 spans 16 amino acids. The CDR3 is CASSLVAGQRNTEAFF. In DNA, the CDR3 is TGCGCCAGCAGCCTAGTTGCGGGACAGAGGAACACTGAAGCTTTCTTT.

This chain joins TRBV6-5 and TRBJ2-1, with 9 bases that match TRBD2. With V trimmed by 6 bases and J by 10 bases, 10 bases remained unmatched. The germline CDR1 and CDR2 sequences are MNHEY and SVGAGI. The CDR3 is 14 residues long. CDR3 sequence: CASRDTGSGGEQFF. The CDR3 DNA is TGTGCCAGCAGGGACACGGGCAGCGGGGGGGAGCAGTTCTTC.

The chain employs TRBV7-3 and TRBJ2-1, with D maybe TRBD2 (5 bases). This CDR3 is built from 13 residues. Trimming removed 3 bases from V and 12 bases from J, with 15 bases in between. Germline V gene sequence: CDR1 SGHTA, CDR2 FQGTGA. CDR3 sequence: CASSFSAQAAQFF. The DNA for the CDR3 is TGTGCCAGCAGCTTTAGCGCCCAGGCCGCGCAGTTCTTC.

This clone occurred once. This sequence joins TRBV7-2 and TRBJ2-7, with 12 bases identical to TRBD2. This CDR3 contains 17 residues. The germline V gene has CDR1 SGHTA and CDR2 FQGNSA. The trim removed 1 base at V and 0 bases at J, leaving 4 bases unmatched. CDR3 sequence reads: CASSLVGTSGFSYEQYF. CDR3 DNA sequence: TGTGCCAGCAGCTTAGTGGGGACTAGCGGGTTCTCCTACGAGCAGTACTTC.

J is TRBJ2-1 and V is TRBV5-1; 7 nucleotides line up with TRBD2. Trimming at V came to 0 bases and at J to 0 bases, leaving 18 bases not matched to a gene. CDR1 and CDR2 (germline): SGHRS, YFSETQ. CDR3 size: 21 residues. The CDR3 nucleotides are TGCGCCAGCAGCTTGGAGGGACTACTAGCAACCTATGGGGGCTCCTACAATGAGCAGTTCTTC. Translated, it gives CASSLEGLLATYGGSYNEQFF.

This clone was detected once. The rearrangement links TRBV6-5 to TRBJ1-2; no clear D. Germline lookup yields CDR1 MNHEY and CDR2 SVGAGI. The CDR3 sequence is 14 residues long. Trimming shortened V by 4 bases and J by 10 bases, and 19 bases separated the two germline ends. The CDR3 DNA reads TGTGCCAGCAGTTTTCCGCGGACCTTCCCGGACTACACCTTC. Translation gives CASSFPRTFPDYTF.

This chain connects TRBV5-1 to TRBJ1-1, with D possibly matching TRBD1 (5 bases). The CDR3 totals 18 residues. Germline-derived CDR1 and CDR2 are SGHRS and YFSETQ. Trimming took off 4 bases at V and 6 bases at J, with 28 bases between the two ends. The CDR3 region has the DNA TGCGCCAGCAGCCCGGGACGGGACGAGCGGGTCAGGTGGCCTGAAGCTTTCTTT. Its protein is CASSPGRDERVRWPEAFF. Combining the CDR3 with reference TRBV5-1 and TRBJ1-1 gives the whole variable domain KAGVTQTPRYLIKTRGQQVTLSCSPISGHRSVSWYQQTPGQGLQFLFEYFSETQRNKGNFPGRFSGRQFSNSRSEMNVSTLELGDSALYLCASSPGRDERVRWPEAFFGQGTRLTVV.

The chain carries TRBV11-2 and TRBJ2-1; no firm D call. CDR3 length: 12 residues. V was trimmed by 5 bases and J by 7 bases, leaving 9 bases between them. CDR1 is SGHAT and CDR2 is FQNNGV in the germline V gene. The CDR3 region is CASSQWGNEQFF. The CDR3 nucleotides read TGTGCCAGCAGCCAATGGGGAAATGAGCAGTTCTTC.

The DNA of the CDR3 is TGTGCCAGCAGCTCCTCCCTAATGGAGACCCAGTACTTC. Amino acids: CASSSSLMETQYF. The gene calls are TRBV11-2 and TRBJ2-5; no firm D call. V dropped 4 bases and J dropped 5 bases, with 11 bases sitting between them. The CDR3 is 13 residues long. The germline gives CDR1 SGHAT, CDR2 FQNNGV.

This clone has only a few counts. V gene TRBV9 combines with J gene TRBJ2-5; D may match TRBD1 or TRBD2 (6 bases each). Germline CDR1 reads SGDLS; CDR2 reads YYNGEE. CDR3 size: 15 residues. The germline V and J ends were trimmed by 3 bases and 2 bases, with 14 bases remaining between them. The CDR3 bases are TGTGCCAGCAGCGGGAGGGGGGACGCTCAAGAGACCCAGTACTTC. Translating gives CASSGRGDAQETQYF.

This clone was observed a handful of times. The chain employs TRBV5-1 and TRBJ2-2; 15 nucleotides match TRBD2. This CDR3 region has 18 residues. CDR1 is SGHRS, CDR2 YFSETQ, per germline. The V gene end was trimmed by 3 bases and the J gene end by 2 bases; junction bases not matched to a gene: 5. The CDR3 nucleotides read TGCGCCAGCAGCTGGTTGGGACTAGCGGGAGGCAACACCGGGGAGCTGTTTTTT. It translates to CASSWLGLAGGNTGELFF.

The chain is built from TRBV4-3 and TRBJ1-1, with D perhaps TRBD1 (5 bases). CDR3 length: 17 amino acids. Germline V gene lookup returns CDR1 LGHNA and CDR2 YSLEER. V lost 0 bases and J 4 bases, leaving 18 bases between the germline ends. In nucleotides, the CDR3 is TGCGCCAGCAGCCAAGATTTGTTCGCAGGGTCGGGCACTGAAGCTTTCTTT. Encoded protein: CASSQDLFAGSGTEAFF.

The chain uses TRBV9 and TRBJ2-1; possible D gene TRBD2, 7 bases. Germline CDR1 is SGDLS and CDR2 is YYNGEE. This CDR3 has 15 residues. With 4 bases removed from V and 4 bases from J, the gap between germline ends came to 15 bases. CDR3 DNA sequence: TGTGCCAGCAGCCCCGACGGGGGGCTGTACAATGAGCAGTTCTTC. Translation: CASSPDGGLYNEQFF.

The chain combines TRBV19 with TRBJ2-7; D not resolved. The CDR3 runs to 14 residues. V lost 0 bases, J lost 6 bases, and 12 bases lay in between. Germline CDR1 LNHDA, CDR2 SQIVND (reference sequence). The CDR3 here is CASSIDQSLREQYF. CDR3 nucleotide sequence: TGTGCCAGTAGTATAGATCAGTCACTACGCGAGCAGTACTTC.

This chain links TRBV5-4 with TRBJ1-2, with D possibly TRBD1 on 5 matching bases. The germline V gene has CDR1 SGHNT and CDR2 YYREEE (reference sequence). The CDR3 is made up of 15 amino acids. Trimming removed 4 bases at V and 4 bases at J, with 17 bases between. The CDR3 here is CASSVQLGGFYGYTF. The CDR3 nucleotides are TGTGCCAGCAGCGTACAGCTTGGGGGGTTCTATGGCTACACCTTC.

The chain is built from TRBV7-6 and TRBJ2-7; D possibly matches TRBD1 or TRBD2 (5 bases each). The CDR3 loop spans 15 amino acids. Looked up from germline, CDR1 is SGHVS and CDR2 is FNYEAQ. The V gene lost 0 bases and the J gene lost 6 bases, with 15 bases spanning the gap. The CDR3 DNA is TGTGCCAGCAGCTTAGCGGTGGGGGTGAAGGGCGAGCAGTACTTC. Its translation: CASSLAVGVKGEQYF.